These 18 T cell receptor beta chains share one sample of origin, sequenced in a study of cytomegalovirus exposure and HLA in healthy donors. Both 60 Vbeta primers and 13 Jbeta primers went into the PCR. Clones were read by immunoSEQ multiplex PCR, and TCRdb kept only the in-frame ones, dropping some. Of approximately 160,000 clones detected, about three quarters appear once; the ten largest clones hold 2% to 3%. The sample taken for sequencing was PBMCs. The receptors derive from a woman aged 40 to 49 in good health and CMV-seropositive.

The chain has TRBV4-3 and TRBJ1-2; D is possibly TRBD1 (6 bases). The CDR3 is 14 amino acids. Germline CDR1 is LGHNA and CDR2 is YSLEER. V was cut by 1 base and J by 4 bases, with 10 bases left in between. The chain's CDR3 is CASSQGAGVYGYTF. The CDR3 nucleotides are TGCGCCAGCAGCCAAGGGGCAGGGGTCTATGGCTACACCTTC.

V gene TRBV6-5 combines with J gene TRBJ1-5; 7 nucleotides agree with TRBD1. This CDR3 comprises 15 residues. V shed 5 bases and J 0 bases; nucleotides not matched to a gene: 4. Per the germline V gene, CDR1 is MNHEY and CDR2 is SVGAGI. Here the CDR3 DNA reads TGTGCCAGCAGTGGGACAGCGAATAGCAATCAGCCCCAGCATTTT. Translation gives CASSGTANSNQPQHF.

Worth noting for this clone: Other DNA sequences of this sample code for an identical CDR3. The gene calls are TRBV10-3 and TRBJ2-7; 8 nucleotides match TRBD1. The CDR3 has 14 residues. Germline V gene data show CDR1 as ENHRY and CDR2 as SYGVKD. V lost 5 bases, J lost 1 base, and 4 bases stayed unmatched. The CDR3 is CAISSGTGSYEQYF. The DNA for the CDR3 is TGTGCCATCAGTTCCGGGACAGGTTCCTACGAGCAGTACTTC.

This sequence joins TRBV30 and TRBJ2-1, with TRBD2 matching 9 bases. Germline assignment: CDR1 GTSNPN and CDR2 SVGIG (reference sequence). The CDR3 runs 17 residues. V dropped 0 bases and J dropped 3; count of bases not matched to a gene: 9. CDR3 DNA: TGTGCCTGGAGTGTGGCCCTGAGCGGGGGGCGCTACAATGAGCAGTTCTTC. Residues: CAWSVALSGGRYNEQFF.

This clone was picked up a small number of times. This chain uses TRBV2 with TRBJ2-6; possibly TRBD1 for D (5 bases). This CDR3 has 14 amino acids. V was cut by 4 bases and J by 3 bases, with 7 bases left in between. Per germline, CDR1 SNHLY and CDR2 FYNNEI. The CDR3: CASSGTYGANVLTF. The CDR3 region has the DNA TGTGCCAGCAGTGGGACATATGGGGCCAACGTCCTGACTTTC.

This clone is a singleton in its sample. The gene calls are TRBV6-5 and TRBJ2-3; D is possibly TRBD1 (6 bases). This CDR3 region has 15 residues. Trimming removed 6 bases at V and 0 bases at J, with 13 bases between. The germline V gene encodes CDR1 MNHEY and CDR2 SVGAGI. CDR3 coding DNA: TGTGCCAGCAGGCCGACAGGTACGAGCACAGATACGCAGTATTTT. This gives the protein CASRPTGTSTDTQYF.

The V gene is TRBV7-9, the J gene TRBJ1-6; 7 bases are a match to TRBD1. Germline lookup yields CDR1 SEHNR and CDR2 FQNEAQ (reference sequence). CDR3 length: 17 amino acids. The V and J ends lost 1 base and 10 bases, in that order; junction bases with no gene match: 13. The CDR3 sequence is CASSLGSAGGADSPLHF. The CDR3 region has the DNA TGTGCCAGCAGCTTAGGGTCGGCAGGGGGAGCGGACTCACCCCTCCACTTT.

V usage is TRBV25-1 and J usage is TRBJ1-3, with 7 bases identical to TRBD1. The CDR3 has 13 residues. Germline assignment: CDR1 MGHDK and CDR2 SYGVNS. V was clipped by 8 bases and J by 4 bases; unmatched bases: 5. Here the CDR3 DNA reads TGTGCCAGCGGGGCACAGGGGGGAAACACCATATATTTT. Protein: CASGAQGGNTIYF.

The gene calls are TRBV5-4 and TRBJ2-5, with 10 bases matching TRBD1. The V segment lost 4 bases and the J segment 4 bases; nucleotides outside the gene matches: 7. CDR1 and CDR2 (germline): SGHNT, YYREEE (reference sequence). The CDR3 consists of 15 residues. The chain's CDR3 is CASSHDRGLGETQYF. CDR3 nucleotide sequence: TGTGCCAGCAGCCACGACAGGGGGCTGGGAGAGACCCAGTACTTC.

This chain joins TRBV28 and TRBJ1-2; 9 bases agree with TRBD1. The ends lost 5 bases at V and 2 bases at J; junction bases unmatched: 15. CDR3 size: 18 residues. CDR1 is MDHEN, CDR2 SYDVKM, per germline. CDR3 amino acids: CASSGNRGLPLRNYGYTF. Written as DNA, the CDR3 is TGTGCCAGCAGTGGGAACAGGGGGCTCCCCTTGAGGAACTATGGCTACACCTTC.

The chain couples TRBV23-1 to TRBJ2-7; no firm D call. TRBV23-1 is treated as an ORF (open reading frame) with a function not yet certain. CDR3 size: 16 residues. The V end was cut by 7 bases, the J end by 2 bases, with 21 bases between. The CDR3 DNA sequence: TGCGCCAGCACCCGACCCCCGGCAGGCGATACCTACGAGCAGTACTTC. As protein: CASTRPPAGDTYEQYF.

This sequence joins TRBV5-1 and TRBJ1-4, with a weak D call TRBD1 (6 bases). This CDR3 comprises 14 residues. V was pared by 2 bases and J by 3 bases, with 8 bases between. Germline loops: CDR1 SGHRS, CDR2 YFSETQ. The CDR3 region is CASSFGGPNEKLFF. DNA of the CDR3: TGCGCCAGCAGCTTCGGGGGGCCTAATGAAAAACTGTTTTTT.

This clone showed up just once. The CDR3 DNA sequence: TGTGCCAGTAGGATGGGGGGACAGGTCGGGGGCTACACCTTC. Its translation is CASRMGGQVGGYTF. V is TRBV19 and J is TRBJ1-2; 8 bases are a match to TRBD1. Trimming removed 6 bases from V and 8 bases from J; junction bases left unmatched: 11. The germline CDR1 and CDR2 sequences are LNHDA and SQIVND (reference sequence). This CDR3 is built from 14 residues.

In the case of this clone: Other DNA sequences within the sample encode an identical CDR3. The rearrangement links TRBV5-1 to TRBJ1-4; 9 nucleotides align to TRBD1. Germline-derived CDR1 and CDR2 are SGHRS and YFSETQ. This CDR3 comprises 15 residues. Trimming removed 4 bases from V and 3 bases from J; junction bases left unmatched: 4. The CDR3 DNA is TGCGCCAGCAGCCTACAGGGGGCACCTAATGAAAAACTGTTTTTT. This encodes CASSLQGAPNEKLFF.

This CDR3 is CASSKPTDATNEKLFF. DNA for the CDR3: TGTGCCAGTAGCAAACCGACTGACGCAACTAATGAAAAACTGTTTTTT. The chain links TRBV19 to TRBJ1-4; D is unresolved. The CDR3 has 16 residues. Germline V gene sequence: CDR1 LNHDA, CDR2 SQIVND (reference sequence). The germline V and J ends were trimmed by 6 bases and 0 bases, with 14 bases remaining between them.

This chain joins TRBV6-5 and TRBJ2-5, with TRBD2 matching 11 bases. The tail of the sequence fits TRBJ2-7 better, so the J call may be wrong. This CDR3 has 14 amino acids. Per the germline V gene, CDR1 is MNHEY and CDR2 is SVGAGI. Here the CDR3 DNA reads TGTGCCAGCAGCCAGACTAGCGGGGTGTACGAGCAGTACTTC. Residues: CASSQTSGVYEQYF.

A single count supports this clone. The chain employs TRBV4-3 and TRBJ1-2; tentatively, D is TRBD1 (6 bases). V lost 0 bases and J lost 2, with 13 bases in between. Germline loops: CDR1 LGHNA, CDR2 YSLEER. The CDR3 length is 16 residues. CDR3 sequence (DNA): TGCGCCAGCAGCCAAGACGGGTCAACAGGGAACTATGGCTACACCTTC. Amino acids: CASSQDGSTGNYGYTF.

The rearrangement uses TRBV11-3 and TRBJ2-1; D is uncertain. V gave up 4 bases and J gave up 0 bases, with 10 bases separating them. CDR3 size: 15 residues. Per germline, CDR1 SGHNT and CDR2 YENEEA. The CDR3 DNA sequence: TGTGCCAGCAGCTCCAAGCCGAGCTCCTACAATGAGCAGTTCTTC. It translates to CASSSKPSSYNEQFF.